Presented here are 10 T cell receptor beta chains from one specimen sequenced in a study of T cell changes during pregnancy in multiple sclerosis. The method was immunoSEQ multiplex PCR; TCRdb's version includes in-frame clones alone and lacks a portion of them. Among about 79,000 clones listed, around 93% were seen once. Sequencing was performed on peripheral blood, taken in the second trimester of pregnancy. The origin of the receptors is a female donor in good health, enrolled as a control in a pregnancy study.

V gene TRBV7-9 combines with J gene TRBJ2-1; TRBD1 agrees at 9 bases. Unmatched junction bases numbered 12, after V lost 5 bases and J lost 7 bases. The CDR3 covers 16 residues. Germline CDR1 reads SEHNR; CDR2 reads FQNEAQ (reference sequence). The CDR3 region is CASSHPLDRGRNEQFF. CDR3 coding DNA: TGTGCCAGCAGCCACCCACTGGACAGGGGAAGAAATGAGCAGTTCTTC.

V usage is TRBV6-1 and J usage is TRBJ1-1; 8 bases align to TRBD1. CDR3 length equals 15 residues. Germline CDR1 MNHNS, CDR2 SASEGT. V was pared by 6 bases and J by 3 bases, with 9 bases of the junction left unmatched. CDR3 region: CASRSYRGGDTEAFF. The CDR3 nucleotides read TGTGCCAGCAGATCTTACAGGGGGGGTGACACTGAAGCTTTCTTT.

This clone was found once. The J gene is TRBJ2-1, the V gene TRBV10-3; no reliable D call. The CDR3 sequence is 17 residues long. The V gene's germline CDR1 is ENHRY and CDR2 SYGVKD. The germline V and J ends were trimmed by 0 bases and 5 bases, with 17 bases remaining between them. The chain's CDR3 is CAISESAPTLGNNEQFF. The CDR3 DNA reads TGTGCCATCAGTGAGTCCGCCCCAACTCTAGGAAACAATGAGCAGTTCTTC.

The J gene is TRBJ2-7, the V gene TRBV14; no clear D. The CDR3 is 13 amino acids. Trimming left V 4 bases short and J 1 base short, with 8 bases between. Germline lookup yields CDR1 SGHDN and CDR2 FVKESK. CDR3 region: CASSLLISYEQYF. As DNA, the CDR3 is TGTGCCAGCAGCCTGTTAATTTCCTACGAGCAGTACTTC.

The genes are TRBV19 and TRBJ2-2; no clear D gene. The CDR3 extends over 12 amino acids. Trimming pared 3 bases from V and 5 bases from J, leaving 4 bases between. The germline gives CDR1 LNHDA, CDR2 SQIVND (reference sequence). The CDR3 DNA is TGTGCCAGTAGTATCCAGACCGGGGAGCTGTTTTTT. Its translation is CASSIQTGELFF.

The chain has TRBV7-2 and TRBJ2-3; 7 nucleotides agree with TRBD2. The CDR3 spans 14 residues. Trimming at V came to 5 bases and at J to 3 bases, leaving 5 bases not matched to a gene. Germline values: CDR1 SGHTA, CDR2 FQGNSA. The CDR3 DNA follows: TGTGCCAGCAGCCCCCGGGGGGTTACAGATACGCAGTATTTT. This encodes CASSPRGVTDTQYF.

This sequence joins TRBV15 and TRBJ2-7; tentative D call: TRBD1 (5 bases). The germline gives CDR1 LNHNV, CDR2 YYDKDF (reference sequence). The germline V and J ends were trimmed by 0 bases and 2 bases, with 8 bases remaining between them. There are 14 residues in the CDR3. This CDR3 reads CATSRDVGAYEQYF. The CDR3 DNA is TGTGCCACCAGCAGAGATGTAGGGGCCTACGAGCAGTACTTC.

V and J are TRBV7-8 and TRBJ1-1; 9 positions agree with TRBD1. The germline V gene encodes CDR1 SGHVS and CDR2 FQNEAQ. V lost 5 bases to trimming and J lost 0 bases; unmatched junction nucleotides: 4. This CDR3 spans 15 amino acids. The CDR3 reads CASSEQGALNTEAFF. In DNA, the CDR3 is TGTGCCAGCAGCGAACAGGGGGCCTTGAACACTGAAGCTTTCTTT.

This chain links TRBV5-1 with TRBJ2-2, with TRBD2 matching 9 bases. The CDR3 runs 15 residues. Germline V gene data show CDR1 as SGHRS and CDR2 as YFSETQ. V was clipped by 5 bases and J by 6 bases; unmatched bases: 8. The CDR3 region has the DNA TGCGCCAGCAGGTCCGGCGGGGGGGCCCCCGGGGAGCTGTTTTTT. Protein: CASRSGGGAPGELFF.

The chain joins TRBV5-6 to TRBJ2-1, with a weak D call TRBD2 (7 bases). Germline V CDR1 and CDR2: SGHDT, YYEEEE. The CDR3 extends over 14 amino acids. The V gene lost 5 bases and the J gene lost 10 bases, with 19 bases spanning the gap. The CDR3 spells CASSLPWGGGEQFF. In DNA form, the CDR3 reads TGTGCCAGCAGTCTCCCTTGGGGGGGCGGAGAGCAGTTCTTC.